This TCR beta chain was captured in a study of T cells in localized non-small cell lung cancer. V shed 6 bases and J 6 bases; nucleotides not matched to a gene: 4. The CDR3 covers 12 residues. Germline V gene sequence: CDR1 SGHTA, CDR2 FQGNSA. Data came from immunoSEQ multiplex PCR; TCRdb stores just in-frame clones and leaves some out. The repertoire has 45,000 to 60,000 clones, around 83% of them found once; the top ten carry about 20%. The genes are TRBV7-2 and TRBJ1-1, with 7 bases matching TRBD1. This receptor was obtained from a female donor of 60 years or more with stage II squamous cell lung carcinoma. The sample in question was peripheral blood, obtained before any cancer treatment. This CDR3 reads CASRLDRAEAFF. CDR3 DNA: TGTGCCAGCAGACTAGACAGGGCTGAAGCTTTCTTT.